This T cell receptor beta chain was sequenced for a study of blood T cell repertoires in COVID-19. Study-wide background: Acute-phase and convalescent COVID-19 samples originated in the United States, Italy and Spain. The cDNA or gDNA used as material had been derived from T cells, B-cell-depleted T cells, or PBMCs.

Per the authors' pipeline: Amplified reference gene primers provided the basis for estimating nucleated cell counts. Method: immunoSEQ multiplex PCR; TCRdb's copy keeps in-frame clones and lacks some. V and J calls and clone size are as listed in that table; D and trimming were resolved from the DNA. The sample has about 300,000 clones, roughly 83% seen once. Sequencing was performed on peripheral blood. The TCR sequence derives from a woman aged 45-59 years with acute or convalescent COVID-19.

The CDR3 DNA reads as TGTGCCATCAGCGGGACAGGGGGCTTCACTGAAGCTTTCTTT. Its translation: CAISGTGGFTEAFF. The chain couples TRBV10-3 to TRBJ1-1; 12 bases align to TRBD1. V lost 6 bases to trimming and J lost 4 bases; unmatched junction nucleotides: 3. Germline V gene sequence: CDR1 ENHRY, CDR2 SYGVKD. This CDR3 region has 14 residues.